This T cell receptor beta chain was sequenced during a study of siplizumab effects on memory and regulatory T cells. The germline V and J ends were trimmed by 5 bases and 2 bases, with 13 bases remaining between them. This CDR3 contains 15 residues. Germline V gene data show CDR1 as SGHTA and CDR2 as FQGNSA. Only in-frame clones appear in the TCRdb table, and some are missing; sequencing was by immunoSEQ multiplex PCR. The data hold about 120,000 clones, with approximately 92% observed a single time. The sequencing sample was made of non-Treg CD4+ T cells sorted from blood. The receptor was isolated from a human donor in good health. The rearrangement links TRBV7-2 to TRBJ1-5, with a possible D match to TRBD1 (5 bases). Here the CDR3 reads CASSPGGPGNQPQHF. Here the CDR3 DNA reads TGTGCCAGCAGCCCGGGGGGTCCGGGCAATCAGCCCCAGCATTTT.